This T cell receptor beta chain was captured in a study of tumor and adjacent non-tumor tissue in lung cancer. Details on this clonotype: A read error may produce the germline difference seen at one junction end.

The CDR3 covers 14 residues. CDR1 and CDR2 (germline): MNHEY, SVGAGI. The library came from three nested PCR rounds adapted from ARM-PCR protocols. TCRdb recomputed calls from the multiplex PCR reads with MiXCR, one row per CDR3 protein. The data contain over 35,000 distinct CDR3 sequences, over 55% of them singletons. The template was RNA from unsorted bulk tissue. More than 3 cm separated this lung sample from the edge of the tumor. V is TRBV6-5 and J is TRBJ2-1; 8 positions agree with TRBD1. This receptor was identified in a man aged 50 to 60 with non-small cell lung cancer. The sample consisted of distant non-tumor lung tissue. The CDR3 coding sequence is TGTGCCGGCAGAGGCGGACAGGGCTACAATGATCAGTTCTTC. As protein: CAGRGGQGYNDQFF.